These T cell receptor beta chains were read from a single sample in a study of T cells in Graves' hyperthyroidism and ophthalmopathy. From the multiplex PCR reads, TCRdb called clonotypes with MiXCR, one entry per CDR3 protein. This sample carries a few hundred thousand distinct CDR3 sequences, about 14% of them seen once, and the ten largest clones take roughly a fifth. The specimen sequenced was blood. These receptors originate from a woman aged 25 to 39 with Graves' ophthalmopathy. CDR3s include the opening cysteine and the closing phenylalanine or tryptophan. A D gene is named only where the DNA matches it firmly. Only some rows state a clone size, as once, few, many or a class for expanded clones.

cdr3_nt: TGTGCCAGCAGTGAATCCGTCCACGGGGATGAAAAACTGTTTTTT
cdr3_aa: CASSESVHGDEKLFF
v_call: TRBV2
clone_size: many
d_call: .
j_call: TRBJ1-4

cdr3_nt: TGTGCCAGCAGCTTGAGACTAGCGGGACTCACCACAGATACGCAGTATTTT
cdr3_aa: CASSLRLAGLTTDTQYF
v_call: TRBV7-2
clone_size: many
d_call: TRBD2
j_call: TRBJ2-3

cdr3_nt: TGTGCCAGTAGTATAGCAAAGGGGGTAGCTGGGGCCAACGTCCTGACTTTC
cdr3_aa: CASSIAKGVAGANVLTF
v_call: TRBV19
clone_size: few
d_call: .
j_call: TRBJ2-6

cdr3_nt: TGTGCCTGGAGTCACGGACTAGCGGGTTCGCATGAGCAGTTCTTC
cdr3_aa: CAWSHGLAGSHEQFF
v_call: TRBV30
clone_size: .
d_call: TRBD2
j_call: TRBJ2-1

cdr3_nt: TGTGCCAGCAGGCGGGGAGGTCCGGAGACCCAGTACTTC
cdr3_aa: CASRRGGPETQYF
v_call: TRBV2
clone_size: many
d_call: .
j_call: TRBJ2-5

cdr3_nt: TGTGCCAGCAGCGTTAGCGGGGGAACCTACAATGAGCAGTTCTTC
cdr3_aa: CASSVSGGTYNEQFF
v_call: TRBV9
clone_size: .
d_call: TRBD2
j_call: TRBJ2-1

cdr3_nt: TGTGCCAGCAGTTACGGATTGACTAGCGGGAGCACAGATACGCAGTATTTT
cdr3_aa: CASSYGLTSGSTDTQYF
v_call: TRBV6-6
clone_size: many
d_call: TRBD2
j_call: TRBJ2-3

cdr3_nt: TGTGCCAGCAGCCAAGGGCCGTGGAGGGACTCTGGCTACACCTTC
cdr3_aa: CASSQGPWRDSGYTF
v_call: TRBV3-1
clone_size: many
d_call: .
j_call: TRBJ1-2

cdr3_nt: TGTGCCAGCAGCCCTAGGGGAAGTGGCTACACCTTC
cdr3_aa: CASSPRGSGYTF
v_call: TRBV28
clone_size: many
d_call: .
j_call: TRBJ1-2

cdr3_nt: TGTGCCAGCCAAACGATGGATGAGAATTCACCCCTCCACTTT
cdr3_aa: CASQTMDENSPLHF
v_call: TRBV27
clone_size: .
d_call: .
j_call: TRBJ1-6

cdr3_nt: TGTGCCAGCAGTCAGATCAGGGGGGGCTCCCATGAGCAGTTCTTC
cdr3_aa: CASSQIRGGSHEQFF
v_call: TRBV28
clone_size: many
d_call: .
j_call: TRBJ2-1

cdr3_nt: TGTGCCAGCAGCCGTTCACGGGGTTGGTATACGCAGTATTTT
cdr3_aa: CASSRSRGWYTQYF
v_call: TRBV11-2
clone_size: many
d_call: .
j_call: TRBJ2-3

cdr3_nt: TGTGCCAGCAGACAGGGGCAAGATTCACCCCTCCACTTT
cdr3_aa: CASRQGQDSPLHF
v_call: TRBV2
clone_size: many
d_call: TRBD1
j_call: TRBJ1-6

cdr3_nt: TGTGCCAGCAGCCCGACGTGGGCCGGCGGGGAGCTGTTTTTT
cdr3_aa: CASSPTWAGGELFF
v_call: TRBV28
clone_size: .
d_call: .
j_call: TRBJ2-2

cdr3_nt: TGTGCCAGCAGTGTGGGGAGCTCGAACACTGAAGCTTTCTTT
cdr3_aa: CASSVGSSNTEAFF
v_call: TRBV2
clone_size: many
d_call: .
j_call: TRBJ1-1

cdr3_nt: TGCAGTGCTCCCCCGGGACTAGTGGCAACCCAGTACTTC
cdr3_aa: CSAPPGLVATQYF
v_call: TRBV20-1
clone_size: many
d_call: TRBD2
j_call: TRBJ2-5

cdr3_nt: TGTGCCAGCAGCCGAGACAGGGCAACTAATGAAAAACTGTTTTTT
cdr3_aa: CASSRDRATNEKLFF
v_call: TRBV4-2
clone_size: .
d_call: TRBD1
j_call: TRBJ1-4

cdr3_nt: TGTGCCACCAGCAGAGGACCGTCTGGGGATGGTGAAAAACTGTTTTTT
cdr3_aa: CATSRGPSGDGEKLFF
v_call: TRBV15
clone_size: many
d_call: .
j_call: TRBJ1-4

cdr3_nt: TGTGCCAGCAGTGGCCCCCCAGGGACTTCCTACGAGCAGTACTTC
cdr3_aa: CASSGPPGTSYEQYF
v_call: TRBV2
clone_size: many
d_call: .
j_call: TRBJ2-7

cdr3_nt: TGTGCCAGCAGTTCGATATTAACAGATACGCAGTATTTT
cdr3_aa: CASSSILTDTQYF
v_call: TRBV7-9
clone_size: many
d_call: .
j_call: TRBJ2-3

cdr3_nt: TGTGCCATCAGTCTTGGGGTCAACAGGGGGCTCGACACTGAAGCTTTCTTT
cdr3_aa: CAISLGVNRGLDTEAFF
v_call: TRBV11-2
clone_size: .
d_call: TRBD1
j_call: TRBJ1-1

cdr3_nt: TGTGCCAGCAGCCGATCTAGCGGGGGCCGTAGCACAGATACGCAGTATTTT
cdr3_aa: CASSRSSGGRSTDTQYF
v_call: TRBV12-3/TRBV12-4
clone_size: many
d_call: TRBD2
j_call: TRBJ2-3

cdr3_nt: TGTGCCAGCAGAGGACAGGGGAGGCACGAGCAGTACTTC
cdr3_aa: CASRGQGRHEQYF
v_call: TRBV28
clone_size: .
d_call: TRBD1
j_call: TRBJ2-7

cdr3_nt: TGTGCCAGCAGCCCTTCCTTGACCTATTCAGTAGGTCTCCACTTT
cdr3_aa: CASSPSLTYSVGLHF
v_call: TRBV11-2
clone_size: .
d_call: .
j_call: TRBJ1-6

cdr3_nt: TGCGCCAGCAGCAAGGGACAGTACAATGAGCAGTTCTTC
cdr3_aa: CASSKGQYNEQFF
v_call: TRBV5-1
clone_size: many
d_call: TRBD1
j_call: TRBJ2-1

cdr3_nt: TGTGCCAGCAGCCAATTAATGGGCACCGATACGCAGTATTTT
cdr3_aa: CASSQLMGTDTQYF
v_call: TRBV14
clone_size: many
d_call: .
j_call: TRBJ2-3

cdr3_nt: TGTGCCAGCAGCTTGGGACAGGGCAAGCGGGAGCAGTTCTTC
cdr3_aa: CASSLGQGKREQFF
v_call: TRBV5-5
clone_size: many
d_call: TRBD1
j_call: TRBJ2-1

cdr3_nt: TGCGCCAGCAGCTACAGGGTCACCGGGGAGCTGTTTTTT
cdr3_aa: CASSYRVTGELFF
v_call: TRBV5-1
clone_size: many
d_call: .
j_call: TRBJ2-2

cdr3_nt: TGTGCCAGCAGCCCTTGGGGACAGGGTAGCTACGAGCAGTACTTC
cdr3_aa: CASSPWGQGSYEQYF
v_call: TRBV28
clone_size: many
d_call: TRBD1
j_call: TRBJ2-7

cdr3_nt: TGTGCCAGCTCACCACCTGCACAGGGGGGAAACATTCATTACTTC
cdr3_aa: CASSPPAQGGNIHYF
v_call: TRBV18
clone_size: many
d_call: TRBD1
j_call: TRBJ2-4

cdr3_nt: TGTTCCAGCAGCGTAGAACTAGCGGTATACAATGAGCAGTTCTTC
cdr3_aa: CSSSVELAVYNEQFF
v_call: TRBV9
clone_size: .
d_call: TRBD2
j_call: TRBJ2-1

cdr3_nt: TGTGCCATCAGTGAGCAGGGGACCAATCAGCCCCAGCATTTT
cdr3_aa: CAISEQGTNQPQHF
v_call: TRBV10-3
clone_size: .
d_call: .
j_call: TRBJ1-5

cdr3_nt: TGTGCCAGCAGGCCCCTAAGGGTCGGAAACACCATATATTTT
cdr3_aa: CASRPLRVGNTIYF
v_call: TRBV6-1
clone_size: .
d_call: .
j_call: TRBJ1-3

cdr3_nt: TGTGCCAGTCTCCGGGGACAGGGACCGGAGACCCAGTACTTC
cdr3_aa: CASLRGQGPETQYF
v_call: TRBV28
clone_size: many
d_call: TRBD1
j_call: TRBJ2-5

cdr3_nt: TGTGCCAGCAGCCCCGAAGAGACAGGGTACAATGAGCAGTTCTTC
cdr3_aa: CASSPEETGYNEQFF
v_call: TRBV5-5
clone_size: many
d_call: TRBD1
j_call: TRBJ2-1

cdr3_nt: TGTGCCAGCAATACAGGGATCCCGACCAGACCACCCCTCCACTTT
cdr3_aa: CASNTGIPTRPPLHF
v_call: TRBV2
clone_size: few
d_call: .
j_call: TRBJ1-6

cdr3_nt: TGCAGTGCTAGCGCGGGGTCCTGCGAGCAGTACTTC
cdr3_aa: CSASAGSCEQYF
v_call: TRBV20-1
clone_size: .
d_call: .
j_call: TRBJ2-7

cdr3_nt: TGTGCCTGGAGTTGGGAGACAGTCCATGGAAACACCATATATTTT
cdr3_aa: CAWSWETVHGNTIYF
v_call: TRBV30
clone_size: many
d_call: .
j_call: TRBJ1-3

cdr3_nt: TGTGCCAGCAGCCTCCAGCGTTCTGGAAACACCATATATTTT
cdr3_aa: CASSLQRSGNTIYF
v_call: TRBV11-2
clone_size: many
d_call: .
j_call: TRBJ1-3

cdr3_nt: TGTGCCAGCAACTGGGAGCAGGGGCTCTATGGCTACACCTTC
cdr3_aa: CASNWEQGLYGYTF
v_call: TRBV12-3/TRBV12-4
clone_size: many
d_call: .
j_call: TRBJ1-2